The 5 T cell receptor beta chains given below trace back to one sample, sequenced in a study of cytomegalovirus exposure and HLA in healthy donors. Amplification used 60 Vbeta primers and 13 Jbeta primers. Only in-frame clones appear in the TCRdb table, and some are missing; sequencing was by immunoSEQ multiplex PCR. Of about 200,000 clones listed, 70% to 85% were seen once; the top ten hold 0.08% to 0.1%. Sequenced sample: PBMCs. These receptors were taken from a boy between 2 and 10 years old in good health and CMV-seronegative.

The CDR3 DNA reads TGTGCCAGCAGTGCCCACGGAGGACAGGGGGCAGGGGAGCAGTACTTC. Translating it yields CASSAHGGQGAGEQYF. This chain uses TRBV6-1 with TRBJ2-7; 11 nucleotides align to TRBD1. Germline V gene sequence: CDR1 MNHNS, CDR2 SASEGT. The CDR3 is 16 residues long. The ends lost 4 bases at V and 7 bases at J; junction bases unmatched: 12.

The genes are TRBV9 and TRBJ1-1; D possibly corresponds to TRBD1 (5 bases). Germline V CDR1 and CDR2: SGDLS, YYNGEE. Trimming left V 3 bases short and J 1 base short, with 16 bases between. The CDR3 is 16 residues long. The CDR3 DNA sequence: TGTGCCAGCAGCGCCTACGGGACTCGACAGAACACTGAAGCTTTCTTT. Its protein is CASSAYGTRQNTEAFF.

CDR3 in amino acids: CASSLSGQGFGYTF. CDR3 nucleotide sequence: TGTGCCAGCAGTTTATCGGGACAGGGGTTTGGCTACACCTTC. The gene calls are TRBV28 and TRBJ1-2, with TRBD1 matching 10 bases. V was pared by 1 base and J by 7 bases, with 3 bases of the junction left unmatched. The CDR3 contains 14 residues. Germline V gives CDR1 MDHEN, CDR2 SYDVKM.

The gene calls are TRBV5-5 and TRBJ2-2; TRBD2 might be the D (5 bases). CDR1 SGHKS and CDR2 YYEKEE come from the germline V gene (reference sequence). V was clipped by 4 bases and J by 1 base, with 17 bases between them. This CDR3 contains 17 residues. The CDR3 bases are TGTGCCAGCAGCCACGTCCCGGGGTTTGGGAACACCGGGGAGCTGTTTTTT. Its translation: CASSHVPGFGNTGELFF.

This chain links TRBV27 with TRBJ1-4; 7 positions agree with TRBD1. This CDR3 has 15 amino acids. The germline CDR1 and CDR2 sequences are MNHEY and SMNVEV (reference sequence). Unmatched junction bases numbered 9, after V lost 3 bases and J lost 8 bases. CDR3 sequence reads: CASSFGQASHEKLFF. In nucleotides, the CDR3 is TGTGCCAGCAGTTTCGGACAGGCATCCCACGAAAAACTGTTTTTT.